These T cell receptor beta chains were read from a single sample in a study of cytomegalovirus exposure and HLA in healthy donors. Method: immunoSEQ multiplex PCR; TCRdb's copy keeps in-frame clones and lacks some. The sample holds 140,000 to 150,000 clones, 66% seen once. The specimen was PBMCs. The receptor source for this set is a woman between 55 and 75 years old in good health and CMV-seronegative. CDR3s include the opening cysteine and the closing phenylalanine or tryptophan. The D gene is left open where the match is weak. Size tells how often a clone was seen (once, few, many) or the class of an expanded clone, and some rows leave it out.

d_call: .; v_call: TRBV7-9; j_call: TRBJ2-2; clone_size: once; cdr3_nt: TGTGCCAGCAGCGCTCGACAGTATGAGAACACCGGGGAGCTGTTTTTT; cdr3_aa: CASSARQYENTGELFF
d_call: TRBD2; v_call: TRBV5-1; j_call: TRBJ2-5; clone_size: .; cdr3_nt: TGCGCCAGCAGCCCAGGGACTAGCAGCGGGGAGACCCAGTACTTC; cdr3_aa: CASSPGTSSGETQYF
d_call: TRBD1; v_call: TRBV27; j_call: TRBJ2-3; clone_size: few; cdr3_nt: TGTGCCAGCAGTTTTTCCCTTCTTGGGACAGGGGTCAGCACAGATACGCAGTATTTT; cdr3_aa: CASSFSLLGTGVSTDTQYF
d_call: .; v_call: TRBV5-1; j_call: TRBJ2-3; clone_size: few; cdr3_nt: TGCGCCAGCACCACCGGGACTGGGGGCACAGATACGCAGTATTTT; cdr3_aa: CASTTGTGGTDTQYF
d_call: TRBD2; v_call: TRBV4-3; j_call: TRBJ2-2; clone_size: once; cdr3_nt: TGCGCCAGCAGCCCGGGACTAACGAACACCGGGGAGCTGTTTTTT; cdr3_aa: CASSPGLTNTGELFF
d_call: .; v_call: TRBV27; j_call: TRBJ1-5; clone_size: .; cdr3_nt: TGTGCCAGCAGCCTCACAGACACGGGGAGCAATCAGCCCCAGCATTTT; cdr3_aa: CASSLTDTGSNQPQHF
d_call: TRBD2; v_call: TRBV2; j_call: TRBJ2-7; clone_size: .; cdr3_nt: TGTGCCAGCAATAAGGGACTAGCATCCGAGCAGTACTTC; cdr3_aa: CASNKGLASEQYF
d_call: .; v_call: TRBV5-1; j_call: TRBJ1-1; clone_size: .; cdr3_nt: TGCGCCAGCAGCTCCGGGTGGGGGCAGATCAACACTGAAGCTTTCTTT; cdr3_aa: CASSSGWGQINTEAFF
d_call: TRBD2; v_call: TRBV2; j_call: TRBJ2-1; clone_size: .; cdr3_nt: TGTGCCAGCAGTGAAGAGGGCCGACTAGCGGGCTCCTACAATGAGCAGTTCTTC; cdr3_aa: CASSEEGRLAGSYNEQFF
d_call: .; v_call: TRBV27; j_call: TRBJ1-4; clone_size: .; cdr3_nt: TGTGCCAGCAGTTTACGGACAGCAACTAATGAAAAACTGTTTTTT; cdr3_aa: CASSLRTATNEKLFF
d_call: .; v_call: TRBV18; j_call: TRBJ2-7; clone_size: few; cdr3_nt: TGTGCCAGCTCACCATCGGCAGGGGTCTACGAGCAGTACTTC; cdr3_aa: CASSPSAGVYEQYF
d_call: .; v_call: TRBV10-3; j_call: TRBJ1-1; clone_size: .; cdr3_nt: TGTGCCATCAGTGAGGCAGTTATGAACACTGAAGCTTTCTTT; cdr3_aa: CAISEAVMNTEAFF
d_call: .; v_call: TRBV25-1; j_call: TRBJ1-1; clone_size: .; cdr3_nt: TGTGCCAGCAGTAACATTAACACTGAAGCTTTCTTT; cdr3_aa: CASSNINTEAFF
d_call: .; v_call: TRBV6-6; j_call: TRBJ1-2; clone_size: few; cdr3_nt: TGTGCCACCCGAGGCCTGAACTATGGCTACACCTTC; cdr3_aa: CATRGLNYGYTF
d_call: TRBD1; v_call: TRBV7-2; j_call: TRBJ1-1; clone_size: .; cdr3_nt: TGTGCCAGCAGCCTGGGACAGGGAATGAACACTGAAGCTTTCTTT; cdr3_aa: CASSLGQGMNTEAFF
d_call: TRBD2; v_call: TRBV28; j_call: TRBJ2-5; clone_size: .; cdr3_nt: TGTGCCAGCAGCCCCGGGGGTAGCGGGAGCGGGACCCAGTACTTC; cdr3_aa: CASSPGGSGSGTQYF
d_call: TRBD1; v_call: TRBV5-1; j_call: TRBJ1-5; clone_size: .; cdr3_nt: TGCGCCAGCAGCCCCGGACAGGGCAATCAGCCCCAGCATTTT; cdr3_aa: CASSPGQGNQPQHF
d_call: .; v_call: TRBV4-1; j_call: TRBJ2-3; clone_size: .; cdr3_nt: TGCGCCAGCAGCCAAGCGCTAGTGCCCACAGATACGCAGTATTTT; cdr3_aa: CASSQALVPTDTQYF
d_call: .; v_call: TRBV5-1; j_call: TRBJ2-1; clone_size: .; cdr3_nt: TGCGCCAGCAGCTCCGGGACACAGACTTACAATGAGCAGTTCTTC; cdr3_aa: CASSSGTQTYNEQFF
d_call: .; v_call: TRBV4-3; j_call: TRBJ1-3; clone_size: .; cdr3_nt: TGCGCCAGCAGCCAAGATGGGGGCCCTGGAAACACCATATATTTT; cdr3_aa: CASSQDGGPGNTIYF
d_call: .; v_call: TRBV7-2; j_call: TRBJ2-7; clone_size: .; cdr3_nt: TGTGCCAGCAGCTTAGGCAGAAGCGGCTACGAGCAGTACTTC; cdr3_aa: CASSLGRSGYEQYF
d_call: TRBD1; v_call: TRBV6-6; j_call: TRBJ2-3; clone_size: .; cdr3_nt: TGTGCCAGCAGTCCGGTGGGACAGGGGTTCACAGATACGCAGTATTTT; cdr3_aa: CASSPVGQGFTDTQYF
d_call: TRBD1; v_call: TRBV7-3; j_call: TRBJ2-5; clone_size: .; cdr3_nt: TGTGCCAGCAGCTTAACCCTTGACAGGGGAGAGACCCAGTACTTC; cdr3_aa: CASSLTLDRGETQYF
d_call: TRBD1; v_call: TRBV6-5; j_call: TRBJ2-3; clone_size: few; cdr3_nt: TGTGCCACCGAAACCCGGACAGGGGGCACAGATACGCAGTATTTT; cdr3_aa: CATETRTGGTDTQYF
d_call: .; v_call: TRBV7-9; j_call: TRBJ2-6; clone_size: few; cdr3_nt: TGTGCCAGCGGGAGTGACGGTAGCTCTGGGGCCAACGTCCTGACTTTC; cdr3_aa: CASGSDGSSGANVLTF
d_call: .; v_call: TRBV28; j_call: TRBJ1-1; clone_size: .; cdr3_nt: TGTGCCAGCGGTCTAAGTTACGGGATGGGGACTGAAGCTTTCTTT; cdr3_aa: CASGLSYGMGTEAFF
d_call: TRBD2; v_call: TRBV9; j_call: TRBJ2-5; clone_size: .; cdr3_nt: TGTGCCAGCAGCGATGGGGCGAGCGGGGGATCGGGAGAGACCCAGTACTTC; cdr3_aa: CASSDGASGGSGETQYF
d_call: .; v_call: TRBV27; j_call: TRBJ2-7; clone_size: .; cdr3_nt: TGTGCCAGCAGCCCCCCCCTGCAGGGCAGCTCCTACGAGCAGTACTTC; cdr3_aa: CASSPPLQGSSYEQYF
d_call: TRBD2; v_call: TRBV29-1; j_call: TRBJ2-3; clone_size: few; cdr3_nt: TGCAGCGTTCCACCGGCTAGCGGGCACACAGATACGCAGTATTTT; cdr3_aa: CSVPPASGHTDTQYF
d_call: .; v_call: TRBV4-1; j_call: TRBJ2-3; clone_size: few; cdr3_nt: TGCGCCAGCAGCCAAACTAGTACCACAGATACGCAGTATTTT; cdr3_aa: CASSQTSTTDTQYF
d_call: .; v_call: TRBV5-1; j_call: TRBJ2-1; clone_size: few; cdr3_nt: TGCGCCAGCAGCTCAGCAGGGGGGAATGAGCAGTTCTTC; cdr3_aa: CASSSAGGNEQFF